This TCR beta chain was captured by sequencing in a study of T cells in women clearing cervical HPV infection. For the study at large: Cases were women with histologically confirmed HPV16-related CIN3 or worse, including a couple of invasive cancers. Control women cleared a single incident HPV16 infection within 12 months.

On this clone: Its antigen is still unknown. The CDR3 is cut off 3 residues early in the read; its end comes from the germline J gene.

Study findings and constraints: Controls had more TRBV6-7 (approximately 0.15%) than cases (around 0.11%). CIN3+ cases had significantly higher TCR richness than controls; evenness did not differ.

The repertoire was sequenced with immunoSEQ multiplex PCR; TCRdb's copy has only in-frame clones and lacks some. This repertoire includes about 29,000 clones. The CDR3 runs 13 residues. The V gene end was trimmed by 7 bases and the J gene end by 5 bases; junction bases not matched to a gene: 8. Germline CDR1 DFQATT, CDR2 SNEGSKA (reference sequence). The receptor was derived from a woman between 18 and 69 years old with a cervical HPV16 infection that either progressed to CIN3+ or cleared (not recorded which). The chain recombines TRBV20-1 with TRBJ2-1; 7 nucleotides line up with TRBD2. The sequenced sample consisted of blood buffy coat. CDR3: CSVGLGQHNEQFF. The CDR3 bases that were read are TGCAGTGTTGGACTAGGGCAACACAATGAG.